This T cell receptor beta chain was recorded in a study of molecular identifiers for immune sequencing clone quantification. The CDR3 loop spans 14 amino acids. CDR1 and CDR2 (germline): SGDLS, YYNGEE. The V and J ends lost 4 bases and 2 bases respectively, with 13 bases between them. Naive CD8 T cells were picked out by sorting for CD8+CD4-CCR7+CD45RA+. This clonotype has just a few counts. MiXCR, run by TCRdb on the PCR reads, gives a single entry per CDR3 protein. The data hold some 100,000 distinct CDR3 sequences, with 36% observed a single time. The chain has TRBV9 and TRBJ2-7; no reliable D call. The sample taken for sequencing was naive CD8+ T cells from blood, with Jurkat cell RNA spiked in. The subset: FACS-sorted CD8+CD4-CCR7+CD45RA+ naive T cells. This TCR was sampled from a human donor in good health. Some libraries in this study had Jurkat cell RNA spiked in. This CDR3 is CASSHGEAPYEQYF. As DNA, the CDR3 is TGTGCCAGCAGCCACGGTGAGGCCCCCTACGAGCAGTACTTC.